A single sample gave rise to the 26 T cell receptor beta chains below, sequenced in a study of blood T cell repertoires in COVID-19. TCRdb's table, derived via immunoSEQ multiplex PCR, lists solely in-frame clones and lacks some. The table records 45,000 to 60,000 clones, 82% of them present only once. Sequencing used peripheral blood. The origin of the receptors is a human donor with acute or convalescent COVID-19. The donor label of this sample is uncertain.

This clone was picked up a small number of times. V is TRBV27 and J is TRBJ1-1, with 7 nucleotides matching TRBD1. Germline CDR1 and CDR2: MNHEY and SMNVEV (reference sequence). The trim removed 6 bases at V and 3 bases at J, leaving 4 bases unmatched. This CDR3 is 13 amino acids long. CDR3 sequence (DNA): TGTGCCAGCAGCTCCGGACAGGACACTGAAGCTTTCTTT. The encoded protein is CASSSGQDTEAFF.

The chain couples TRBV9 to TRBJ2-5; 7 nucleotides match TRBD2. Germline V gene data show CDR1 as SGDLS and CDR2 as YYNGEE. V was clipped by 0 bases and J by 0 bases; unmatched bases: 8. CDR3 length equals 17 residues. CDR3 sequence reads: CASSVEGSGKYQETQYF. CDR3 sequence (DNA): TGTGCCAGCAGCGTAGAAGGGAGCGGGAAATACCAAGAGACCCAGTACTTC. Complete variable domain (other parts from reference TRBV9 and TRBJ2-5): DSGVTQTPKHLITATGQRVTLRCSPRSGDLSVYWYQQSLDQGLQFLIQYYNGEERAKGNILERFSAQQFPDLHSELNLSSLELGDSALYFCASSVEGSGKYQETQYFGPGTRLLVL.

The chain joins TRBV28 to TRBJ1-3; 9 bases agree with TRBD1. Germline-derived CDR1 and CDR2 are MDHEN and SYDVKM. With 5 bases clipped from V and 3 bases from J, the junction kept 5 bases outside the gene matches. The CDR3 is made up of 15 amino acids. CDR3: CASSIQGAGGNTIYF. CDR3 coding DNA: TGTGCCAGCAGTATACAGGGGGCGGGTGGAAACACCATATATTTT.

The rearrangement uses TRBV27 and TRBJ2-7, with 7 bases identical to TRBD1. Per germline, CDR1 MNHEY and CDR2 SMNVEV (reference sequence). With 2 bases clipped from V and 5 bases from J, the junction kept 12 bases outside the gene matches. There are 16 residues in the CDR3. CDR3 DNA: TGTGCCAGCAGTTTAATATTCGGGACAGCGCGCAACGAGCAGTACTTC. It encodes CASSLIFGTARNEQYF.

In its sample, this clone was seen once. The J gene is TRBJ2-6, the V gene TRBV5-1, with 8 bases lining up with TRBD1. Germline V gene lookup returns CDR1 SGHRS and CDR2 YFSETQ. The CDR3 sequence is 16 residues long. The V segment lost 2 bases and the J segment 2 bases; nucleotides outside the gene matches: 3. CDR3 sequence reads: CASSFSGGAGANVLTF. The CDR3 DNA is TGCGCCAGCAGCTTTTCAGGGGGCGCTGGGGCCAACGTCCTGACTTTC. The full variable domain, rest sourced from reference TRBV5-1 and TRBJ2-6, is KAGVTQTPRYLIKTRGQQVTLSCSPISGHRSVSWYQQTPGQGLQFLFEYFSETQRNKGNFPGRFSGRQFSNSRSEMNVSTLELGDSALYLCASSFSGGAGANVLTFGAGSRLTVL.

The V gene is TRBV7-3, the J gene TRBJ1-6; 9 bases fit TRBD1. Germline V gives CDR1 SGHTA, CDR2 FQGTGA. This CDR3 is 14 amino acids long. Germline trimming cut 4 bases from V and 9 bases from J; bases unmatched to any gene: 4. The CDR3 reads CASSSGQGVSPLHF. The CDR3 DNA is TGTGCCAGCAGCTCGGGACAGGGAGTTTCACCCCTCCACTTT.

The CDR3 loop reads CASSLGLTLGSPLHF. In DNA, the CDR3 is TGTGCCAGCAGTCTCGGACTGACCCTGGGGTCACCCCTCCACTTT. The rearrangement joins TRBV27 to TRBJ1-6, with D unresolved. The V gene lost 5 bases and the J gene lost 10 bases, with 18 bases spanning the gap. CDR1 is MNHEY and CDR2 is SMNVEV in the germline V gene (reference sequence). CDR3 length: 15 amino acids.

The chain couples TRBV7-2 to TRBJ2-4; D not certain. The CDR3 covers 14 residues. The V end lost 7 bases, the J end lost 2 bases, and 12 bases lay between the germline ends. Germline-derived CDR1 and CDR2 are SGHTA and FQGNSA. CDR3 coding DNA: TGTGCCAGCACCCCAGTCGTTCCCAAAAACATTCAGTACTTC. It is translated as CASTPVVPKNIQYF.

This rearrangement joins TRBV7-8 to TRBJ2-5, with 7 bases matching TRBD1. The germline gives CDR1 SGHVS, CDR2 FQNEAQ. The CDR3 runs 13 residues. CDR3 bases: TGTGCGGGGGCGAAGGGGGCCGGGGAGACCCAGTACTTC. Translated: CAGAKGAGETQYF. Drawing the rest from reference TRBV7-8 and TRBJ2-5, the complete variable domain is GAGVSQSPRYKVAKRGQDVALRCDPISGHVSLFWYQQALGQGPEFLTYFQNEAQLDKSGLPSDRFFAERPEGSVSTLKIQRTQQEDSAVYLCAGAKGAGETQYFGPGTRLLVL.

The chain employs TRBV11-2 and TRBJ1-1; D is uncertain. Germline CDR1 and CDR2: SGHAT and FQNNGV. V was trimmed by 5 bases and J by 6 bases, leaving 13 bases between them. This CDR3 has 13 residues. The CDR3, as DNA: TGTGCCAGCAGCCATATCCAGTCCGCTGAAGCTTTCTTT. Translating gives CASSHIQSAEAFF.

In this sample, this clone turned up once. The chain is built from TRBV28 and TRBJ1-1; D not certain. This CDR3 contains 14 residues. Germline CDR1 and CDR2: MDHEN and SYDVKM. The V end lost 3 bases, the J end lost 6 bases, and 14 bases lay between the germline ends. CDR3 amino acids: CASSFPPHYAEAFF. The CDR3 DNA follows: TGTGCCAGCAGTTTTCCCCCACATTATGCTGAAGCTTTCTTT.

This chain links TRBV4-3 with TRBJ2-1; TRBD2 matches 11 bases. The ends lost 2 bases at V and 2 bases at J; junction bases unmatched: 14. There are 20 residues in the CDR3. Germline CDR1 and CDR2: LGHNA and YSLEER. The CDR3 DNA follows: TGCGCCAGCAGCCAACCTTGGTTTGGGACTAGCGGAGCTCCCTACAATGAGCAGTTCTTC. Amino acid sequence: CASSQPWFGTSGAPYNEQFF.

A word on this clone: An end of the junction does not agree with germline; a read error may underlie this. This chain links TRBV10-3 with TRBJ1-2; 7 bases align to TRBD1. This CDR3 contains 12 residues. CDR1 is ENHRY, CDR2 SYGVKD, per germline. CDR3 sequence: CAISEPDRAFFF. The CDR3 DNA sequence: TGTGCCATCAGTGAGCCAGACAGGGCTTTTTTCTTC.

DNA for the CDR3: TGCAGCGCTGCTGACAAAAGGACACTCCAAGAGACCCAGTACTTC. As protein: CSAADKRTLQETQYF. The V gene is TRBV29-1, the J gene TRBJ2-5, with a weak D call TRBD1 (5 bases). The CDR3 is made up of 15 amino acids. The germline V gene has CDR1 SQVTM and CDR2 ANQGSEA. V gave up 7 bases and J gave up 1 base, with 19 bases separating them.

CDR3 amino acids: CASSPDRAYGYTF. DNA for the CDR3: TGTGCCAGCAGTCCCGACAGGGCCTATGGCTACACCTTC. The V gene is TRBV12-3 or TRBV12-4, the J gene TRBJ1-2, with TRBD1 matching 7 bases. The junction had 4 bases not matched to a gene; V was cut back by 5 bases and J by 4 bases. The CDR3 is made up of 13 amino acids.

This chain uses TRBV7-2 with TRBJ2-7, with D perhaps TRBD1 (6 bases). Trimming stripped 4 bases from V and 1 base from J, with 11 bases between. This CDR3 has 14 amino acids. CDR1 and CDR2 (germline): SGHTA, FQGNSA. This CDR3 is CASSSTGLSYEQYF. CDR3 nucleotides: TGTGCCAGCAGCTCCACAGGGCTTTCCTACGAGCAGTACTTC. The full variable domain, completed using reference TRBV7-2 and TRBJ2-7, is GAGVSQSPSNKVTEKGKDVELRCDPISGHTALYWYRQSLGQGLEFLIYFQGNSAPDKSGLPSDRFSAERTGGSVSTLTIQRTQQEDSAVYLCASSSTGLSYEQYFGPGTRLTVT.

V gene TRBV10-3 combines with J gene TRBJ1-5; 7 bases map to TRBD1. This CDR3 region has 15 residues. CDR1 and CDR2 (germline): ENHRY, SYGVKD. Trimming at V came to 0 bases and at J to 5 bases, leaving 4 bases not matched to a gene. For the CDR3, the DNA is TGTGCCATCAGTGAGTCACCCAGGGGGGATCAGCCCCAGCATTTT. Translating gives CAISESPRGDQPQHF.

The DNA for the CDR3 is TGTGCCAGTAGTATCTTATATCAGCCCCAGCATTTT. Protein: CASSILYQPQHF. The chain combines TRBV19 with TRBJ1-5; unclear D gene. This CDR3 has 12 residues. Germline CDR1 and CDR2: LNHDA and SQIVND (reference sequence). V was cut by 3 bases and J by 5 bases, with 5 bases left in between.

This clone was found once. This chain uses TRBV15 with TRBJ1-2; D unresolved. V lost 0 bases to trimming and J lost 4 bases, with 6 bases between them. Germline V lookup: CDR1 LNHNV, CDR2 YYDKDF (reference sequence). There are 13 residues in the CDR3. The chain's CDR3 is CATSRDEGYGYTF. CDR3 in DNA: TGTGCCACCAGCAGAGATGAGGGCTATGGCTACACCTTC.

The sample holds one count of this clone. The chain joins TRBV3-1 (or the pseudogene TRBV3-2) to TRBJ2-5; D may be TRBD2 (5 bases). Between the trimmed V and J ends, which lost 0 bases and 2 bases, there was a span of 10 bases. CDR1 and CDR2 from the germline V gene are LGHDT and YNNKEL (reference sequence). The CDR3 runs 15 residues. CDR3 sequence: CASSQDTSGQETQYF. Written as DNA, the CDR3 is TGTGCCAGCAGCCAAGATACGAGCGGTCAAGAGACCCAGTACTTC.

The chain joins TRBV9 to TRBJ2-5, with D possibly being TRBD2 (6 bases). The CDR3 sequence is 16 residues long. The germline V gene encodes CDR1 SGDLS and CDR2 YYNGEE. Trimming pared 0 bases from V and 1 base from J, leaving 13 bases between. The CDR3 here is CASSVAPGESQETQYF. As DNA, the CDR3 is TGTGCCAGCAGCGTAGCTCCGGGGGAGAGCCAAGAGACCCAGTACTTC. The entire variable domain, with the rest obtained from reference TRBV9 and TRBJ2-5, is as follows: DSGVTQTPKHLITATGQRVTLRCSPRSGDLSVYWYQQSLDQGLQFLIQYYNGEERAKGNILERFSAQQFPDLHSELNLSSLELGDSALYFCASSVAPGESQETQYFGPGTRLLVL.

CDR3 nucleotides: TGTGCCAGCCGGGAATACCTGAACACTGAAGCTTTCTTT. Translated, it gives CASREYLNTEAFF. V gene TRBV6-5 combines with J gene TRBJ1-1; D is ambiguous. V was cut by 8 bases and J by 0 bases, with 10 bases left in between. The CDR3 has 13 amino acids. In germline, CDR1 is MNHEY, CDR2 SVGAGI.

This rearrangement joins TRBV28 to TRBJ1-1, with no clear D. The V end was cut by 5 bases, the J end by 2 bases, with 12 bases between. Germline V gene data show CDR1 as MDHEN and CDR2 as SYDVKM. This CDR3 contains 14 residues. CDR3 bases: TGTGCCAGCAGTATTCAGGCGGGTAACACTGAAGCTTTCTTT. The encoded protein is CASSIQAGNTEAFF. The complete variable domain, with remaining parts taken from reference TRBV28 and TRBJ1-1, reads DVKVTQSSRYLVKRTGEKVFLECVQDMDHENMFWYRQDPGLGLRLIYFSYDVKMKEKGDIPEGYSVSREKKERFSLILESASTNQTSMYLCASSIQAGNTEAFFGQGTRLTVV.

The chain joins TRBV7-9 to TRBJ1-2; TRBD1 agrees at 7 bases. CDR3 size: 14 residues. Germline V gives CDR1 SEHNR, CDR2 FQNEAQ (reference sequence). With V trimmed by 4 bases and J by 7 bases, 9 bases remained unmatched. The CDR3 sequence: CASSSGTAMSGYTF. CDR3 coding DNA: TGTGCCAGCAGCTCAGGGACAGCGATGAGTGGCTACACCTTC.

The chain employs TRBV27 and TRBJ2-1; possible D gene TRBD2, 7 bases. Germline CDR1 MNHEY, CDR2 SMNVEV (reference sequence). The V end was cut by 7 bases, the J end by 6 bases, with 19 bases between. The CDR3 spans 15 residues. The CDR3 region is CASKAWGGPGNEQFF. CDR3 in DNA: TGTGCCAGCAAAGCTTGGGGGGGGCCGGGCAATGAGCAGTTCTTC.

A single count supports this clone. The J gene is TRBJ1-2, the V gene TRBV7-2, with 7 bases lining up with TRBD1. Trimming cost V 5 bases and J 2 bases; bases outside gene matches: 8. The germline gives CDR1 SGHTA, CDR2 FQGNSA. The CDR3 loop spans 15 amino acids. The DNA for the CDR3 is TGTGCCAGCAGCCCAGGGGGACAGCTAAACTATGGCTACACCTTC. This encodes CASSPGGQLNYGYTF.